This T cell receptor beta chain came from a study of cytomegalovirus exposure and HLA in healthy donors. At the level of the study: Early released data comprised around 80 million unique TCRs from HLA-typed donors.

Study observations and caveats: Information on immune exposure was restricted to one variable (CMV serostatus). The study designated 164 TCR beta chains cytomegalovirus-associated.

In the case of this clone: Antigen specificity is unknown.

This CDR3 is built from 20 residues. Germline V CDR1 and CDR2: SGHVS, FNYEAQ. V was clipped by 4 bases and J by 0 bases; unmatched bases: 11. At collection, donors were nominally healthy, but unrecorded immune exposures were probable. PCR primers comprised 60 Vbeta and 13 Jbeta primers. Method: immunoSEQ multiplex PCR; TCRdb's copy keeps in-frame clones and lacks some. The sample lists 65,000 to 75,000 clones, 65% to 70% occurring once. The chain carries TRBV7-6 and TRBJ2-1, with TRBD2 matching over 14 bases. Sequencing input: PBMCs. The TCR comes from a woman aged 25-40 years in good health and CMV-seronegative. CDR3 amino acids: CASSSPPGTSGGGSYNEQFF. CDR3 sequence (DNA): TGTGCCAGCAGCTCACCTCCCGGGACTAGCGGGGGAGGCTCCTACAATGAGCAGTTCTTC.